The 22 T cell receptor beta chains presented below share a single source sample, sequenced in a study of blood T cell repertoires in COVID-19. TCRdb's table, derived via immunoSEQ multiplex PCR, lists solely in-frame clones and lacks some. The sample has just over 650,000 clones, about 87% seen once. Source material: peripheral blood. Every receptor here comes from a woman aged 18 to 35 with acute or convalescent COVID-19.

This rearrangement joins TRBV7-3 to TRBJ1-2, with a possible D match to TRBD1 (5 bases). The CDR3 contains 15 residues. Trimming shortened V by 5 bases and J by 2 bases, and 15 bases separated the two germline ends. The germline V gene has CDR1 SGHTA and CDR2 FQGTGA. DNA of the CDR3: TGTGCCAGCAGCCAGGCGGGGCGATTCAACTATGGCTACACCTTC. Amino acids: CASSQAGRFNYGYTF.

This chain connects TRBV11-3 to TRBJ2-7; 8 bases match TRBD2. CDR1 is SGHNT and CDR2 is YENEEA in the germline V gene. With 0 bases clipped from V and 4 bases from J, the junction kept 11 bases outside the gene matches. The length of the CDR3 is 17 residues. CDR3: CASSLDGGALPIYEQYF. CDR3 DNA sequence: TGTGCCAGCAGCTTAGACGGGGGGGCCCTTCCTATTTACGAGCAGTACTTC.

The chain couples TRBV4-1 to TRBJ1-6; D unresolved. Trimming pared 1 base from V and 7 bases from J, leaving 11 bases between. The CDR3 totals 15 residues. In germline, CDR1 is MGHRA, CDR2 YSYEKL. The CDR3 loop is CASSQGKGGNSPLHF. CDR3 DNA sequence: TGCGCCAGCAGCCAAGGCAAGGGAGGGAATTCACCCCTCCACTTT.

V and J are TRBV9 and TRBJ2-1, with D perhaps TRBD2 (7 bases). This CDR3 is 17 amino acids long. CDR1 is SGDLS and CDR2 is YYNGEE in the germline V gene. The V gene lost 2 bases and the J gene lost 8 bases, with 23 bases spanning the gap. The CDR3 DNA reads as TGTGCCAGCAGCGTTCAGGTGCTGGGGGGGCTGCCGGATGAGCAGTTCTTC. Amino acid sequence: CASSVQVLGGLPDEQFF. The variable domain in full, completed from reference TRBV9 and TRBJ2-1, reads DSGVTQTPKHLITATGQRVTLRCSPRSGDLSVYWYQQSLDQGLQFLIQYYNGEERAKGNILERFSAQQFPDLHSELNLSSLELGDSALYFCASSVQVLGGLPDEQFFGPGTRLTVL.

V gene TRBV5-4 combines with J gene TRBJ2-7; 8 nucleotides align to TRBD1. The germline CDR1 and CDR2 sequences are SGHNT and YYREEE (reference sequence). The length of the CDR3 is 12 residues. Trimming removed 7 bases from V and 6 bases from J; junction bases left unmatched: 6. Here the CDR3 reads CASEAGGTEQYF. CDR3 in DNA: TGTGCCAGCGAAGCAGGGGGCACCGAGCAGTACTTC.

The V gene is TRBV27, the J gene TRBJ1-2; 8 bases match TRBD1. The CDR3 consists of 15 residues. J was trimmed by 4 bases and V by 2 bases; bases with no gene match: 6. Germline V gene lookup returns CDR1 MNHEY and CDR2 SMNVEV (reference sequence). The CDR3 DNA reads TGTGCCAGCAGTTTAGGCAGGGGGCTCGGCTATGGCTACACCTTC. Protein sequence: CASSLGRGLGYGYTF.

This chain links TRBV7-9 with TRBJ1-5, with D tentatively TRBD1 (6 bases). V shed 5 bases and J shed 4 bases, with 9 bases lying between them. Germline V lookup: CDR1 SEHNR, CDR2 FQNEAQ (reference sequence). This CDR3 region has 13 residues. Written as DNA, the CDR3 is TGTGCCAGCAGCACGGACAGAAATCAGCCCCAGCATTTT. Protein sequence: CASSTDRNQPQHF.

The chain has TRBV19 and TRBJ1-2; TRBD1 aligns across 7 bases. CDR3 length: 14 amino acids. CDR1 and CDR2 from the germline V gene are LNHDA and SQIVND (reference sequence). Trimming took 4 bases from V and 3 from J; bases not matched to a gene: 5. CDR3 bases: TGTGCCAGTAGTACACAGGGGAACGACTATGGCTACACCTTC. Its translation is CASSTQGNDYGYTF.

The gene calls are TRBV9 and TRBJ2-5; 9 nucleotides align to TRBD1. CDR3 size: 14 residues. The J segment lost 3 bases and the V segment lost 4 bases, leaving 4 bases of the junction unmatched. Germline values: CDR1 SGDLS, CDR2 YYNGEE. CDR3 amino acids: CASSPRTGEETQYF. The CDR3 DNA sequence: TGTGCCAGCAGCCCCCGGACAGGGGAAGAGACCCAGTACTTC.

V usage is TRBV6-5 and J usage is TRBJ1-2, with D unresolved. Germline values: CDR1 MNHEY, CDR2 SVGAGI. The germline V and J ends were trimmed by 3 bases and 0 bases, with 8 bases remaining between them. The CDR3 has 14 amino acids. The CDR3 DNA follows: TGTGCCAGCAGTTATGGGGAGTCTAACTATGGCTACACCTTC. Translation gives CASSYGESNYGYTF.

J is TRBJ1-6 and V is TRBV23-1; tentatively, D is TRBD1 (5 bases). TRBV23-1 is noted as an ORF with a role that remains uncertain. The CDR3 loop spans 17 amino acids. Trimming took off 7 bases at V and 3 bases at J, with 19 bases between the two ends. The CDR3 loop is CASNPRGEVNYNSPLHF. For the CDR3, the DNA is TGCGCCAGCAACCCCCGGGGGGAGGTGAACTATAATTCACCCCTCCACTTT.

The rearrangement uses TRBV7-9 and TRBJ1-1; D unclear. CDR1 and CDR2 (germline): SEHNR, FQNEAQ (reference sequence). The CDR3 has 17 residues. Trimming removed 7 bases at V and 1 base at J, with 22 bases between. The CDR3 here is CASIPTPRRVGNTEAFF. The CDR3 DNA sequence: TGTGCCAGCATCCCCACCCCGCGGCGGGTTGGGAACACTGAAGCTTTCTTT. The variable domain in full, completed from reference TRBV7-9 and TRBJ1-1, reads DTGVSQNPRHKITKRGQNVTFRCDPISEHNRLYWYRQTLGQGPEFLTYFQNEAQLEKSRLLSDRFSAERPKGSFSTLEIQRTEQGDSAMYLCASIPTPRRVGNTEAFFGQGTRLTVV.

In its sample, this clone was seen once. V and J are TRBV19 and TRBJ2-7; TRBD2 aligns across 11 bases. V shed 6 bases, J shed 3 bases, and the junction held 7 bases outside the gene matches. The CDR3 sequence is 15 residues long. Per the germline V gene, CDR1 is LNHDA and CDR2 is SQIVND (reference sequence). The CDR3 DNA reads TGTGCCAGTAGACCTAGCGGGGGGATAGACTACGAGCAGTACTTC. This encodes CASRPSGGIDYEQYF.

The chain carries TRBV6-5 and TRBJ1-3; D is undetermined. The CDR3 is 15 residues long. Germline V gene data show CDR1 as MNHEY and CDR2 as SVGAGI. V lost 6 bases and J 0 bases, leaving 12 bases between the germline ends. CDR3: CASSRLGSSGNTIYF. In DNA, the CDR3 is TGTGCCAGCAGCCGACTGGGGAGCTCTGGAAACACCATATATTTT.

The chain employs TRBV14 and TRBJ1-2; 7 positions match TRBD1. The CDR3 length is 17 residues. Germline V gene sequence: CDR1 SGHDN, CDR2 FVKESK. V lost 0 bases, J lost 8 bases, and 15 bases stayed unmatched. CDR3 region: CASSQDRGRTGVLGYTF. The CDR3 DNA follows: TGTGCCAGCAGCCAAGATAGGGGAAGGACAGGCGTCTTGGGCTACACCTTC.

A remark on this clone: This sample also contains other DNA sequences that code for the same CDR3. CDR3 amino acids: CASSPDGGLYGYTF. The CDR3 nucleotides read TGTGCCAGCTCACCAGACGGGGGTCTCTATGGCTACACCTTC. The chain couples TRBV18 to TRBJ1-2, with D perhaps matching TRBD1 (5 bases). The ends were cut back, 2 bases at V and 4 bases at J, with 11 bases in the middle. The CDR3 runs 14 residues. Germline V gives CDR1 KGHSH, CDR2 LQKENI.

To note about this clone: The same CDR3 arises from other DNA sequences in this sample as well. V usage is TRBV29-1 and J usage is TRBJ2-7, with TRBD2 identical over 7 bases. Germline CDR1 SQVTM, CDR2 ANQGSEA. The V and J ends lost 6 bases and 3 bases, in that order; junction bases with no gene match: 2. There are 11 residues in the CDR3. CDR3 protein: CSVGGSYEQYF. The CDR3 DNA sequence: TGCAGCGTGGGAGGGAGCTACGAGCAGTACTTC.

V is TRBV15 and J is TRBJ1-2; D not resolved. The CDR3 is 13 amino acids. Trimming cost V 3 bases and J 5 bases, with 10 bases left between them. Per germline, CDR1 LNHNV and CDR2 YYDKDF (reference sequence). CDR3 amino acids: CATSSPYSYGYTF. CDR3 DNA: TGTGCCACCAGCAGTCCGTACTCTTATGGCTACACCTTC.

V gene TRBV11-2 combines with J gene TRBJ1-1; D ambiguous. Germline V gene data show CDR1 as SGHAT and CDR2 as FQNNGV. CDR3 length equals 13 residues. V lost 4 bases and J 5 bases, leaving 11 bases between the germline ends. CDR3 sequence: CASSSSSGTEAFF. The CDR3 DNA follows: TGTGCCAGCAGCTCCTCTTCGGGGACTGAAGCTTTCTTT. The whole variable domain, filled in from reference TRBV11-2 and TRBJ1-1, reads EAGVAQSPRYKIIEKRQSVAFWCNPISGHATLYWYQQILGQGPKLLIQFQNNGVVDDSQLPKDRFSAERLKGVDSTLKIQPAKLEDSAVYLCASSSSSGTEAFFGQGTRLTVV.

V and J are TRBV9 and TRBJ1-2; 8 bases map to TRBD1. This CDR3 comprises 15 residues. Trimming removed 4 bases from V and 4 bases from J; junction bases left unmatched: 9. Per germline, CDR1 SGDLS and CDR2 YYNGEE. DNA for the CDR3: TGTGCCAGCAGCACCCGGACAGGGCAAACCTATGGCTACACCTTC. Protein: CASSTRTGQTYGYTF. Using reference TRBV9 and TRBJ1-2 for the parts outside the CDR3, the full variable domain is DSGVTQTPKHLITATGQRVTLRCSPRSGDLSVYWYQQSLDQGLQFLIQYYNGEERAKGNILERFSAQQFPDLHSELNLSSLELGDSALYFCASSTRTGQTYGYTFGSGTRLTVV.

V and J are TRBV7-9 and TRBJ1-6, with D perhaps TRBD1 (6 bases). The CDR3 has 14 amino acids. V gave up 6 bases and J gave up 8 bases, with 14 bases separating them. Germline CDR1 SEHNR, CDR2 FQNEAQ (reference sequence). The CDR3 DNA reads as TGTGCCAGCAGTAAGGGGGGGTCGGATTCACCCCTCCACTTT. Protein product: CASSKGGSDSPLHF.

V gene TRBV9 combines with J gene TRBJ2-1, with D possibly TRBD2 on 6 matching bases. Trimming cost V 5 bases and J 9 bases, with 18 bases left between them. This CDR3 has 14 residues. From germline, CDR1 is SGDLS and CDR2 YYNGEE. CDR3 in amino acids: CASSLEGLRGEQFF. CDR3 DNA: TGTGCCAGCAGTTTAGAGGGACTCCGGGGTGAGCAGTTCTTC.